The TCR beta chain described here comes from a study of low-dose radiotherapy and immunotherapy resistance in tumors. Study overall: Over 26 weeks, cohort 2 got 1 Gy every two weeks, reaching 13 Gy.

Priming of first-strand cDNA relied on TRAV- and TRBV-specific primers (covering alpha and beta chains). The TCRs were subjected to amplification over approximately 20 PCR cycles employing a constant-region primer in conjunction with a V-primer adapter. TCRdb re-called the reads with MiXCR, one entry per CDR3 protein. The table includes tens of thousands of distinct CDR3 sequences, roughly a sixth detected once. On this clonotype: The DNA is left out, because the CDR3 cannot be placed on it with certainty; the CDR3 is given as TCRdb lists it.

Time point meaning: before trial treatment. All of the donors were given nivolumab, ipilimumab, aspirin, low-dose cyclophosphamide and low-dose radiotherapy as part of RACIN, a single-arm trial. Those eligible were patients bearing advanced solid tumors lacking tumor-infiltrating lymphocytes. CDR1 is SGHNT, CDR2 YENEEA, per germline. The CDR3 is 18 residues long, ends included. The source is a male donor with prostate cancer. The material was PBMCs, obtained before treatment. The V and J genes are TRBV11-3 and TRBJ2-2; the D call in the table, TRBD1, was not verified against the DNA. The CDR3 reads CASSPLLNTGELFFFFFF.